Each of the 14 T cell receptor beta chains below was sequenced from the same sample in a study of vaccination and CD4 T cells after COVID-19. Antigen specificity for these receptors is unknown. Sample treatment: roughly ten-day PBMC culture with coronavirus spike peptide pools or control peptides (ViraFEST assay). The Oncomine TCR Beta short-read assay was applied to DNA of cultured CD4+ T cells. MiXCR was run by TCRdb on the PCR reads, yielding one entry per CDR3 protein. The profile covers around 18,000 distinct CDR3 sequences, with around half appearing a single time and about 7.2% taken by the ten largest. The sample consisted of CD4+ T cells from blood, cultured in vitro, taken before SARS-CoV-2 vaccination. The receptors shown here come from a human donor who had recovered from COVID-19.

Only a few counts were recorded for this clonotype. The V and J genes are TRBV19 and TRBJ1-5, with D unresolved. CDR3 length equals 13 residues. Germline V gives CDR1 LNHDA, CDR2 SQIVND (reference sequence). Trimming stripped 7 bases from V and 9 bases from J, with 16 bases between. The DNA of the CDR3 is TGTGCCAGTACCAACACTCTGGGAGGGCCCCAGCATTTT. Amino acids: CASTNTLGGPQHF.

V gene TRBV7-6 combines with J gene TRBJ1-2; TRBD1 matches at 8 bases. The CDR3 totals 15 residues. Unmatched junction bases numbered 10, after V lost 2 bases and J lost 8 bases. Germline V CDR1 and CDR2: SGHVS, FNYEAQ. The CDR3 DNA is TGTGCCAGCAGCTTAAATTATCAGGGGGCCGGGGGCTACACCTTC. Amino acids: CASSLNYQGAGGYTF.

The chain couples TRBV5-4 to TRBJ2-5; 10 bases fit TRBD1. The CDR3 is 14 residues long. J was trimmed by 5 bases and V by 4 bases; bases with no gene match: 5. Looked up from germline, CDR1 is SGHNT and CDR2 is YYREEE (reference sequence). CDR3 loop: CASSRRGQGETQYF. The CDR3 DNA reads as TGTGCCAGCAGCCGCCGGGGACAGGGGGAGACCCAGTACTTC.

The rearrangement joins TRBV18 to TRBJ1-1, with 7 bases matching TRBD1. Per germline, CDR1 KGHSH and CDR2 LQKENI. CDR3 length: 16 residues. The junction had 8 bases not matched to a gene; V was cut back by 4 bases and J by 0 bases. CDR3 DNA: TGTGCCAGCTCACGAGGGGGCTCGGGCCTGAACACTGAAGCTTTCTTT. This translates into CASSRGGSGLNTEAFF.

This sequence joins TRBV6-1 and TRBJ1-4; D is uncertain. The V and J ends lost 8 bases and 3 bases respectively, with 13 bases between them. CDR3 length: 14 residues. Germline CDR1 is MNHNS and CDR2 is SASEGT. CDR3 in amino acids: CASSRTEANEKLFF. In nucleotides, the CDR3 is TGTGCCAGCTCCAGGACTGAAGCTAATGAAAAACTGTTTTTT.

The rearrangement links TRBV27 to TRBJ2-2; D might be TRBD2 (5 bases). The CDR3 runs 14 residues. Germline CDR1 and CDR2: MNHEY and SMNVEV (reference sequence). V was clipped by 6 bases and J by 0 bases, with 8 bases between them. The CDR3 sequence is CASRVDSNTGELFF. CDR3 nucleotides: TGTGCCAGCAGGGTGGACTCGAACACCGGGGAGCTGTTTTTT.

V gene TRBV5-1 combines with J gene TRBJ2-2; TRBD1 is a possible D gene (6 bases). Germline V gives CDR1 SGHRS, CDR2 YFSETQ. The CDR3 has 14 residues. The V end was cut by 6 bases, the J end by 4 bases, with 13 bases between. CDR3 in DNA: TGCGCCAGCACCCGGGACACCATCACCGGGGAGCTGTTTTTT. It codes for CASTRDTITGELFF.

This sequence joins TRBV15 and TRBJ2-2; 7 positions match TRBD2. CDR3 length: 15 residues. CDR1 and CDR2 (germline): LNHNV, YYDKDF (reference sequence). V was clipped by 0 bases and J by 7 bases; unmatched bases: 5. This CDR3 is CATSREAGANGELFF. The DNA of the CDR3 is TGTGCCACCAGCAGAGAGGCGGGAGCGAACGGGGAGCTGTTTTTT.

This clonotype was counted only a few times. The rearrangement uses TRBV21-1 and TRBJ1-5; the table's D call, TRBD1, was not checked against the DNA. TRBV21-1 is shown as a pseudogene. The CDR3 has 15 amino acids. In DNA form, the CDR3 reads TGTGCCAGCAGTAAACGGACAGCCCGTCCCCAGCCCCAGCATTTT. Translating it yields CASSKRTARPQPQHF.

This chain connects TRBV28 to TRBJ2-3; a weak D match, TRBD1 (6 bases). V lost 6 bases and J 4 bases, leaving 20 bases between the germline ends. Germline V lookup: CDR1 MDHEN, CDR2 SYDVKM. CDR3 length: 16 residues. In DNA form, the CDR3 reads TGTGCCAGCAGAAAACAGGGTTTCGGATCGGCAGATACGCAGTATTTT. Translating gives CASRKQGFGSADTQYF.

V gene TRBV19 combines with J gene TRBJ2-2; TRBD2 matches 7 bases. V was pared by 9 bases and J by 3 bases, with 10 bases of the junction left unmatched. The length of the CDR3 is 15 residues. Germline V lookup: CDR1 LNHDA, CDR2 SQIVND (reference sequence). The CDR3 loop reads CASLPSGGDTGELFF. CDR3 bases: TGTGCCAGCCTACCGAGTGGGGGGGACACCGGGGAGCTGTTTTTT.

This clonotype was observed a few times. The gene calls are TRBV7-2 and TRBJ1-6; 7 nucleotides match TRBD1. Per germline, CDR1 SGHTA and CDR2 FQGNSA. V was pared by 3 bases and J by 10 bases, with 6 bases of the junction left unmatched. The CDR3 spans 14 residues. The CDR3 here is CASSFTGEGSPLHF. DNA for the CDR3: TGTGCCAGCAGCTTTACAGGGGAAGGGTCACCCCTCCACTTT.

The chain employs TRBV7-9 and TRBJ1-1, with D possibly being TRBD1 (6 bases). V shed 5 bases and J shed 1 base, with 11 bases lying between them. Per germline, CDR1 SEHNR and CDR2 FQNEAQ (reference sequence). This CDR3 is built from 14 residues. CDR3 nucleotides: TGTGCCAGCAGCCTACAGGGTCGGAACACTGAAGCTTTCTTT. It encodes CASSLQGRNTEAFF.

The chain carries TRBV7-4 and TRBJ2-1, with TRBD2 identical over 7 bases. The CDR3 is 16 amino acids. Trimming took 5 bases from V and 6 from J; bases not matched to a gene: 13. CDR1 and CDR2 from the germline V gene are SGHVT and SQSDAQ. The CDR3 DNA is TGTGCCAGCAGCGCGAGCGGGACTGACTATTTCAATGAGCAGTTCTTC. Amino acids: CASSASGTDYFNEQFF.